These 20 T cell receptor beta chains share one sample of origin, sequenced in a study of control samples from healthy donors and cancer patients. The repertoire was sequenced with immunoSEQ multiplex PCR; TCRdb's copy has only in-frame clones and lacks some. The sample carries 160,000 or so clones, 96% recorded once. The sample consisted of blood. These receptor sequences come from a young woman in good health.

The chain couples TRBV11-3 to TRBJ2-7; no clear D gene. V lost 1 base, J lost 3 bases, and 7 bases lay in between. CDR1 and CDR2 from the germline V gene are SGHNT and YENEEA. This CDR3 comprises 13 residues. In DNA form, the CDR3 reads TGTGCCAGCAGCTTAGGGCTCGGCTACGAGCAGTACTTC. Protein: CASSLGLGYEQYF.

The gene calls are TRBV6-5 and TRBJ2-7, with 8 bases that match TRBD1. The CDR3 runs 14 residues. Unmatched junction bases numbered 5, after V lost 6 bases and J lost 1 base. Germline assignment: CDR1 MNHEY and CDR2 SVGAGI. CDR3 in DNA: TGTGCCAGCAGCCAGGGGACAGGTTCCTACGAGCAGTACTTC. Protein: CASSQGTGSYEQYF.

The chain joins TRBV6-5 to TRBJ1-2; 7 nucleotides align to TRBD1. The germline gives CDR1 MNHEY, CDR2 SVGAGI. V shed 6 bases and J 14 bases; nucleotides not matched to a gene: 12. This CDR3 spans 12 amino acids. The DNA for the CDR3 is TGTGCCAGCAGAACCAGACAGGGTGCGGATACCTTC. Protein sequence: CASRTRQGADTF.

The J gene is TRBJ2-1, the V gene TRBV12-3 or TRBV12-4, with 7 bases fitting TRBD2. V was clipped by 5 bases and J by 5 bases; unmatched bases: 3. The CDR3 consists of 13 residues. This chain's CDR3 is CASSGAGDNEQFF. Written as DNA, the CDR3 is TGTGCCAGCAGTGGGGCGGGAGACAATGAGCAGTTCTTC.

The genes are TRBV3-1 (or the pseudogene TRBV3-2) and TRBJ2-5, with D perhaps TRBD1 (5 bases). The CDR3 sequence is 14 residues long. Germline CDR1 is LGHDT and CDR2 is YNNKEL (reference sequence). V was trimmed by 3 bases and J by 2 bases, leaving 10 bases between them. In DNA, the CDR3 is TGTGCCAGCAGCCATCGACAGTCACAAGAGACCCAGTACTTC. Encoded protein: CASSHRQSQETQYF.

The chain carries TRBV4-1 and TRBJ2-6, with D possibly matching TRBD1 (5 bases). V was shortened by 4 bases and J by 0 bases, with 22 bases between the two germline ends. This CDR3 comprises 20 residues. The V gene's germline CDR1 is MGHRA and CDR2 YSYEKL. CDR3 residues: CASSLILVETASSGANVLTF. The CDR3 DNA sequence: TGCGCCAGCAGCCTCATCTTAGTGGAGACAGCAAGCTCTGGGGCCAACGTCCTGACTTTC.

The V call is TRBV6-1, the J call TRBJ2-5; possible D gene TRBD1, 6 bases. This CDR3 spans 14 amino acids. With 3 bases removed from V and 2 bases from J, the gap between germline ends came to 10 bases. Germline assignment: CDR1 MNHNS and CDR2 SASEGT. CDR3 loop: CASSDPTGQETQYF. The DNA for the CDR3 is TGTGCCAGCAGTGACCCTACAGGGCAAGAGACCCAGTACTTC.

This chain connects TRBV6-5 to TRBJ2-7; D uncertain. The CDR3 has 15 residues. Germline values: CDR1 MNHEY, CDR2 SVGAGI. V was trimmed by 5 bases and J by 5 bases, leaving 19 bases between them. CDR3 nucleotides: TGTGCCAGCAGTCCGGTTGAGGCGGTCACGGACGAGCAGTACTTC. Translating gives CASSPVEAVTDEQYF.

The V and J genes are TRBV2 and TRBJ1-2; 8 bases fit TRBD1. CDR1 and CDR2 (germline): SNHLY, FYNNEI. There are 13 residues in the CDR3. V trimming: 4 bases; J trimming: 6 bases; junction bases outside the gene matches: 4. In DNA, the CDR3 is TGTGCCAGCAGTGTCAGGGGGCTTGATGGCTACACCTTC. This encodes CASSVRGLDGYTF.

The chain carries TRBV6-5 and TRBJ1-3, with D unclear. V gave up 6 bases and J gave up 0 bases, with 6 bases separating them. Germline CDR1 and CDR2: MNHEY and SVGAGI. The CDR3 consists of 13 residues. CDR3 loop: CASRRDSGNTIYF. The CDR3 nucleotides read TGTGCCAGCAGGAGGGACTCTGGAAACACCATATATTTT.

CDR3 coding DNA: TGCGCCAGCAGCTGGGACGACTCCTACGAGCAGTACTTC. It is translated as CASSWDDSYEQYF. V usage is TRBV10-2 and J usage is TRBJ2-7; tentatively, D is TRBD1 or TRBD2 (5 bases each). The V end lost 6 bases, the J end lost 0 bases, and 9 bases lay between the germline ends. CDR1 and CDR2 from the germline V gene are WSHSY and SAAADI. This CDR3 has 13 residues.

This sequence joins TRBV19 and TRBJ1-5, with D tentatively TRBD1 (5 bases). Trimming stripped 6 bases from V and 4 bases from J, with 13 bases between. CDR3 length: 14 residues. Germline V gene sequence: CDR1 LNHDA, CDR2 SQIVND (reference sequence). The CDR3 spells CASRAGTSNQPQHF. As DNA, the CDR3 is TGTGCCAGTAGGGCCGGGACTTCAAATCAGCCCCAGCATTTT.

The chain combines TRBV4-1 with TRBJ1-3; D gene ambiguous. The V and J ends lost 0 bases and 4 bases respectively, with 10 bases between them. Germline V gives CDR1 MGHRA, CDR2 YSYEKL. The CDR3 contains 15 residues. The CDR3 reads CASSQDPRGGNTIYF. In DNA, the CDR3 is TGCGCCAGCAGCCAAGATCCCCGGGGAGGAAACACCATATATTTT.

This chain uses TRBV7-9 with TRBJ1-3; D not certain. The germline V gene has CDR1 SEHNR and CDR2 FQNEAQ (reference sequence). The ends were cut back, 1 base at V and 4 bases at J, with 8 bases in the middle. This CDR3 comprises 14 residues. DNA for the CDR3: TGTGCCAGCAGCTTAGGCCTTCAGGGAAACACCATATATTTT. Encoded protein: CASSLGLQGNTIYF. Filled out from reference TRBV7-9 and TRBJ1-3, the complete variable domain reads DTGVSQNPRHKITKRGQNVTFRCDPISEHNRLYWYRQTLGQGPEFLTYFQNEAQLEKSRLLSDRFSAERPKGSFSTLEIQRTEQGDSAMYLCASSLGLQGNTIYFGEGSWLTVV.

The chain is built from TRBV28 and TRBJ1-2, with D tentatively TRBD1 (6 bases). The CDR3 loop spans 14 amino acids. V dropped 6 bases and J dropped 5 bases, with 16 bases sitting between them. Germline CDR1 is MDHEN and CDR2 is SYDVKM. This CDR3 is CASRTMATGYGYTF. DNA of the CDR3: TGTGCCAGCAGGACTATGGCGACAGGTTATGGCTACACCTTC.

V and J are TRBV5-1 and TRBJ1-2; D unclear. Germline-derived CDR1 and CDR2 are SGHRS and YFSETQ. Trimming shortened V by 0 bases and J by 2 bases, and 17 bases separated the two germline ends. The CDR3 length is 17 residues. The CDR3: CASSLVYEATENYGYTF. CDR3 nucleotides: TGCGCCAGCAGCTTGGTTTATGAGGCAACCGAGAACTATGGCTACACCTTC.

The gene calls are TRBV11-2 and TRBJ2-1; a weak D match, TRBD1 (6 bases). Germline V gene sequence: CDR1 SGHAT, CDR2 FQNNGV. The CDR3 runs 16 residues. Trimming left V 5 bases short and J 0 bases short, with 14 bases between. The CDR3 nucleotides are TGTGCCAGCAGCGATCAATACAGGGACTCCTACAATGAGCAGTTCTTC. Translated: CASSDQYRDSYNEQFF.

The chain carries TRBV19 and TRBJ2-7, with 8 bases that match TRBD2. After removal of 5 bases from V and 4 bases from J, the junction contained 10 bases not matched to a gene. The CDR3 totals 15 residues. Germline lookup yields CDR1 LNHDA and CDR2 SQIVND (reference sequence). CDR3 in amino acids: CASSSPRAGGYEQYF. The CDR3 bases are TGTGCCAGTAGTTCACCTCGGGCGGGAGGATACGAGCAGTACTTC.

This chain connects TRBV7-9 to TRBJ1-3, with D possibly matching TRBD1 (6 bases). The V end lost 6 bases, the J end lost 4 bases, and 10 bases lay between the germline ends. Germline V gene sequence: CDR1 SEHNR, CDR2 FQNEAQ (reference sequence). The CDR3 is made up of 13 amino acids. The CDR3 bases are TGTGCCAGCAGTCGGGACATCGGAAACACCATATATTTT. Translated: CASSRDIGNTIYF.

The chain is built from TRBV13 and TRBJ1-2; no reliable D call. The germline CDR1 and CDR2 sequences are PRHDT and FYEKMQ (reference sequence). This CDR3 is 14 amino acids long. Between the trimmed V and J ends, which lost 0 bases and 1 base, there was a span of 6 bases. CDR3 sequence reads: CASSLGAYNYGYTF. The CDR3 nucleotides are TGTGCCAGCAGCTTAGGGGCGTATAACTATGGCTACACCTTC.